The present T cell receptor beta chain was sequenced within a study of T cell changes during pregnancy in multiple sclerosis (dated by TCRdb to about 2019). Regarding the study in general: Changes in the T cell repertoire over the course of pregnancy were examined in this study in women with multiple sclerosis.

Libraries were constructed by the immunoSEQ multiplex PCR assay. This immuneACCESS table, as held by TCRdb, lists in-frame sequences with V and J called but not all clones. Of the missing ones, under half trace to an unresolved V gene in checked studies; the others have no known cause. This sample lists about 53,000 clones; around 90% were detected once. 2.5% to 3.5% of the sample goes to the ten largest clones. Note on this clone: Its antigen is not yet known. It has no much larger one-base neighbor in the sample; base qualities were not kept.

The receptor comes from a female donor with multiple sclerosis, enrolled in a pregnancy study. The input for sequencing was CD8+ T cells from peripheral blood mononuclear cells, taken before pregnancy.

The CDR3 protein is CASSEARGGWGETQYF. The bases read TGTGCCAGCAGTGAAGCGCGAGGAGGGTGGGGAGAGACCCAGTACTTC. The sequence joins TRBV6-1 to TRBJ2-5; TRBD2 could be the D gene, as 6 bases match. The CDR3, from cysteine to phenylalanine, totals 16 residues. Only CDR3 DNA remains: 48 bases, in frame from the first base. Cut back by 0 bases and 4 bases, the V and J ends lie 15 bases apart. As encoded in the germline V gene, CDR1 is MNHNS while CDR2 is SASEGT.